The clone carrying this T cell receptor beta chain was seen only a few times. The data belong to a study of T cell changes during pregnancy in multiple sclerosis. Using immunoSEQ multiplex PCR, the repertoire was profiled, and TCRdb retains in-frame clones only, with some absent. The repertoire holds tens of thousands of clones, with around 91% as singletons. CDR3 length equals 18 residues. Germline CDR1 MDHEN, CDR2 SYDVKM. V lost 4 bases to trimming and J lost 0 bases; unmatched junction nucleotides: 9. The source of this sequence is a female donor in good health, enrolled as a control in a pregnancy study. This sample comprised CD4+ T cells from peripheral blood mononuclear cells, obtained in the second trimester of pregnancy. V usage is TRBV28 and J usage is TRBJ2-3; the match to TRBD2 covers 11 bases. This CDR3 reads CASSYPRLAGQSTDTQYF. The CDR3 bases are TGTGCCAGCAGTTACCCGCGACTAGCGGGGCAAAGCACAGATACGCAGTATTTT.